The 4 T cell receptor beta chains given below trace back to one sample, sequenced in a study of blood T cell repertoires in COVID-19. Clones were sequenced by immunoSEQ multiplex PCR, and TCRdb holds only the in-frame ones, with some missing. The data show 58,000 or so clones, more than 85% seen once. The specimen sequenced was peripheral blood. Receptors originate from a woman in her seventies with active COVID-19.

The CDR3 DNA reads TGTGCCAGCAGTTCCCGGGGACTAGCGGGGGAGGTCTCAAGTACGCAGTATTTT. It codes for CASSSRGLAGEVSSTQYF. This rearrangement joins TRBV28 to TRBJ2-3; 14 bases match TRBD2. The trim removed 4 bases at V and 8 bases at J, leaving 14 bases unmatched. This CDR3 has 18 amino acids. Germline CDR1 is MDHEN and CDR2 is SYDVKM.

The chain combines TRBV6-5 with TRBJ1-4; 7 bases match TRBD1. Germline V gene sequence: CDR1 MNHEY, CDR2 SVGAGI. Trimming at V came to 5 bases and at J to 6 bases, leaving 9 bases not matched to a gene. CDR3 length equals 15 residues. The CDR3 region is CASSRTGDSYEKLFF. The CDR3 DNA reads TGTGCCAGCAGTCGGACAGGCGATTCGTATGAAAAACTGTTTTTT.

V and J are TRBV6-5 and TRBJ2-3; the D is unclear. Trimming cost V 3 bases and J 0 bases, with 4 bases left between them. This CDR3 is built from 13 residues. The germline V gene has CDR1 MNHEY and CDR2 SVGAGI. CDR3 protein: CASSYISTDTQYF. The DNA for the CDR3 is TGTGCCAGCAGTTATATAAGCACAGATACGCAGTATTTT.

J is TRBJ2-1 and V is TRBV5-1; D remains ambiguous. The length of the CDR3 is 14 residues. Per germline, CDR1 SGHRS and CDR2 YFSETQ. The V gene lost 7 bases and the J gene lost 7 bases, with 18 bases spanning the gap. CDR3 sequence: CASSRVIAGNEQFF. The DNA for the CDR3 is TGCGCCAGCTCCCGGGTAATAGCCGGGAATGAGCAGTTCTTC.